These 30 T cell receptor beta chains came from one sample sequenced in a study of cytomegalovirus exposure and HLA in healthy donors. It was with 60 Vbeta and 13 Jbeta primers that the PCR ran. Assay used: immunoSEQ multiplex PCR; TCRdb lists only in-frame clones, some missing. The sample shows more than 80,000 clones, roughly 70% of them seen only once. Sequencing was done on a sample of PBMCs. All receptors derive from a male donor in good health and CMV-seropositive.

This clone was recorded only once. The CDR3 bases are TGTGCCAGCAGCTTAATGGGTGGAGGGGAGACCCAGTACTTC. Its translation is CASSLMGGGETQYF. V gene TRBV7-2 combines with J gene TRBJ2-5, with a tentative D call TRBD2 (6 bases). The CDR3 length is 14 residues. Germline CDR1 SGHTA, CDR2 FQGNSA. Trimming cost V 2 bases and J 5 bases, with 12 bases left between them.

The chain has TRBV27 and TRBJ2-1; D is perhaps TRBD2 (5 bases). Trimming took 0 bases from V and 0 from J, leaving 9 bases between them. CDR3 length equals 16 residues. Germline V CDR1 and CDR2: MNHEY, SMNVEV (reference sequence). CDR3: CASSLSRGGSYNEQFF. The DNA of the CDR3 is TGTGCCAGCAGTTTATCCCGGGGTGGCTCCTACAATGAGCAGTTCTTC.

V and J are TRBV28 and TRBJ1-5; D perhaps matches TRBD1 (6 bases). The CDR3 is made up of 13 amino acids. V was cut by 5 bases and J by 4 bases, with 9 bases left in between. Germline V gene sequence: CDR1 MDHEN, CDR2 SYDVKM. CDR3 bases: TGTGCCAGCAGTACCACAGGGAATCAGCCCCAGCATTTT. Translated, it gives CASSTTGNQPQHF. The full variable domain, rest sourced from reference TRBV28 and TRBJ1-5, is DVKVTQSSRYLVKRTGEKVFLECVQDMDHENMFWYRQDPGLGLRLIYFSYDVKMKEKGDIPEGYSVSREKKERFSLILESASTNQTSMYLCASSTTGNQPQHFGDGTRLSIL.

This clone was observed a single time. The rearrangement joins TRBV6-1 to TRBJ1-4; 8 nucleotides agree with TRBD1. V was clipped by 3 bases and J by 2 bases; unmatched bases: 2. The length of the CDR3 is 15 residues. The germline CDR1 and CDR2 sequences are MNHNS and SASEGT. The CDR3 nucleotides are TGTGCCAGCAGTGACAGGGGGCTGACTAATGAAAAACTGTTTTTT. Translating it yields CASSDRGLTNEKLFF.

The chain has TRBV2 and TRBJ2-7; 8 nucleotides match TRBD2. From germline, CDR1 is SNHLY and CDR2 FYNNEI. J gave up 4 bases and V 2 bases, and 10 bases lay outside the gene matches. CDR3 size: 16 residues. The CDR3 bases are TGTGCCAGCAGTGAACCCTACAGACTAGCGAGATACGAGCAGTACTTC. Protein: CASSEPYRLARYEQYF.

This chain links TRBV7-2 with TRBJ2-1; 7 nucleotides line up with TRBD1. With V trimmed by 0 bases and J by 2 bases, 13 bases remained unmatched. The germline V gene encodes CDR1 SGHTA and CDR2 FQGNSA. The CDR3 has 19 amino acids. For the CDR3, the DNA is TGTGCCAGCAGCTTAGCGCAGGGGGTCCGGGACCGCACCTACAATGAGCAGTTCTTC. It codes for CASSLAQGVRDRTYNEQFF.

This clone occurred once. This chain uses TRBV2 with TRBJ1-1, with TRBD1 identical over 7 bases. There are 17 residues in the CDR3. With V trimmed by 7 bases and J by 0 bases, 14 bases remained unmatched. Germline-derived CDR1 and CDR2 are SNHLY and FYNNEI. The DNA of the CDR3 is TGTGCCAGCACCCCTGCCGCAAGGGACAGCCTGAACACTGAAGCTTTCTTT. Its translation is CASTPAARDSLNTEAFF.

As concerns this clone: Different DNA sequences within this sample yield the same CDR3. The chain joins TRBV27 to TRBJ2-7, with 7 bases aligning to TRBD1. Germline V gives CDR1 MNHEY, CDR2 SMNVEV (reference sequence). Unmatched junction bases numbered 1, after V lost 3 bases and J lost 5 bases. The CDR3 totals 12 residues. CDR3 sequence: CASSLTGNEQYF. In DNA, the CDR3 is TGTGCCAGCAGTTTGACAGGGAACGAGCAGTACTTC.

V usage is TRBV2 and J usage is TRBJ2-7; 7 bases map to TRBD1. V trimming: 7 bases; J trimming: 2 bases; junction bases outside the gene matches: 20. In germline, CDR1 is SNHLY, CDR2 FYNNEI. CDR3 length: 18 residues. CDR3 bases: TGTGCCAGCACCGGACAGGTCACGAGCCGCCTCCTTACCTACGAGCAGTACTTC. Encoded protein: CASTGQVTSRLLTYEQYF.

A word on this clone: Germline is not matched at one junction end, which may reflect a read error. The chain recombines TRBV5-1 with TRBJ2-1; D possibly corresponds to TRBD2 (5 bases). This CDR3 spans 15 amino acids. Germline loops: CDR1 SGHRS, CDR2 YFSETQ. Written as DNA, the CDR3 is TGCGCCGGCAGCCGAGGGTACCCCTCGAACAATGAGCAGTTCTTC. It codes for CAGSRGYPSNNEQFF.

The rearrangement uses TRBV18 and TRBJ2-5; D is possibly TRBD2 (5 bases). Trimming cost V 2 bases and J 4 bases, with 11 bases left between them. The CDR3 spans 14 residues. Looked up from germline, CDR1 is KGHSH and CDR2 is LQKENI. In DNA, the CDR3 is TGTGCCAGCTCACCATCGGTGGCGGGAGAGACCCAGTACTTC. Protein: CASSPSVAGETQYF.

The rearrangement uses TRBV7-9 and TRBJ1-1, with D perhaps matching TRBD1 (5 bases). The length of the CDR3 is 11 residues. Per germline, CDR1 SEHNR and CDR2 FQNEAQ (reference sequence). V was pared by 8 bases and J by 11 bases, with 15 bases between. The CDR3 loop is CASEDTSQAFF. The CDR3 bases are TGTGCCAGCGAGGACACTTCTCAGGCTTTCTTT.

The chain links TRBV29-1 to TRBJ1-2; no clear D gene. Germline V CDR1 and CDR2: SQVTM, ANQGSEA. CDR3 size: 12 residues. V was cut by 2 bases and J by 4 bases, with 8 bases left in between. The chain's CDR3 is CSVEQAFYGYTF. The CDR3 coding sequence is TGCAGCGTTGAACAGGCCTTCTATGGCTACACCTTC. Supplemented by reference TRBV29-1 and TRBJ1-2, the full variable domain reads SAVISQKPSRDICQRGTSLTIQCQVDSQVTMMFWYRQQPGQSLTLIATANQGSEATYESGFVIDKFPISRPNLTFSTLTVSNMSPEDSSIYLCSVEQAFYGYTFGSGTRLTVV.

The chain carries TRBV7-2 and TRBJ2-1; 9 bases line up with TRBD1. CDR3 length equals 16 residues. Unmatched junction bases numbered 9, after V lost 5 bases and J lost 4 bases. Germline-derived CDR1 and CDR2 are SGHTA and FQGNSA. CDR3 protein: CASSPETGGEYNEQFF. The DNA for the CDR3 is TGTGCCAGCAGCCCGGAAACAGGGGGCGAGTACAATGAGCAGTTCTTC.

The V call is TRBV18, the J call TRBJ2-7, with 7 bases that match TRBD1. V shed 0 bases and J 2 bases; nucleotides not matched to a gene: 7. The germline CDR1 and CDR2 sequences are KGHSH and LQKENI. The CDR3 spans 16 residues. The CDR3 reads CASSPPLGQATYEQYF. The CDR3 region has the DNA TGTGCCAGCTCACCACCATTAGGACAGGCAACCTACGAGCAGTACTTC.

The genes are TRBV28 and TRBJ1-5; 7 bases agree with TRBD1. With V trimmed by 5 bases and J by 0 bases, 4 bases remained unmatched. Germline CDR1 MDHEN, CDR2 SYDVKM. This CDR3 has 15 amino acids. CDR3 region: CASSAQGSSNQPQHF. In DNA form, the CDR3 reads TGTGCCAGCAGTGCACAGGGGAGTAGCAATCAGCCCCAGCATTTT.

This clone is a singleton in its sample. The chain is built from TRBV12-5 and TRBJ1-1; TRBD1 might be the D (6 bases). CDR1 LGHNT and CDR2 FRNRAP come from the germline V gene. The CDR3 covers 15 residues. Between the trimmed V and J ends, which lost 4 bases and 0 bases, there was a span of 12 bases. As DNA, the CDR3 is TGTGCTAGTGGTTCTTCAGGGGCGATGAACACTGAAGCTTTCTTT. Amino acid sequence: CASGSSGAMNTEAFF. The variable domain in full, completed from reference TRBV12-5 and TRBJ1-1, reads DARVTQTPRHKVTEMGQEVTMRCQPILGHNTVFWYRQTMMQGLELLAYFRNRAPLDDSGMPKDRFSAEMPDATLATLKIQPSEPRDSAVYFCASGSSGAMNTEAFFGQGTRLTVV.

The V call is TRBV28, the J call TRBJ2-5; unclear D gene. CDR1 and CDR2 from the germline V gene are MDHEN and SYDVKM. The V end lost 5 bases, the J end lost 5 bases, and 12 bases lay between the germline ends. The length of the CDR3 is 13 residues. The CDR3 DNA reads TGTGCCAGCAGTCTTCCTAACGTTGAGACCCAGTACTTC. Protein sequence: CASSLPNVETQYF.

This clone was counted a single time. This chain joins TRBV4-1 and TRBJ2-7; 10 positions match TRBD2. CDR3 length equals 16 residues. The ends lost 4 bases at V and 3 bases at J; junction bases unmatched: 9. From germline, CDR1 is MGHRA and CDR2 YSYEKL. Here the CDR3 reads CASSRGASGSSYEQYF. DNA for the CDR3: TGCGCCAGCAGCCGAGGAGCTAGCGGGAGCAGCTACGAGCAGTACTTC.

The V gene is TRBV4-1, the J gene TRBJ2-7; a weak D match, TRBD2 (6 bases). The CDR3 sequence is 14 residues long. V was pared by 4 bases and J by 7 bases, with 17 bases between. Germline V gene lookup returns CDR1 MGHRA and CDR2 YSYEKL. Written as DNA, the CDR3 is TGCGCCAGCAGCCTCGTCGGGGGAGCGGAAGAGCAGTACTTC. Translating gives CASSLVGGAEEQYF.

V and J are TRBV7-2 and TRBJ2-7; perhaps TRBD1 as D (6 bases). V lost 1 base and J lost 4, with 11 bases in between. CDR1 is SGHTA, CDR2 FQGNSA, per germline. The CDR3 length is 14 residues. For the CDR3, the DNA is TGTGCCAGCAGCTTAGACCAGGGGCGGTACGAGCAGTACTTC. This translates into CASSLDQGRYEQYF.

The chain recombines TRBV4-3 with TRBJ1-1; possibly TRBD1 for D (6 bases). The V and J ends lost 0 bases and 6 bases respectively, with 11 bases between them. Per the germline V gene, CDR1 is LGHNA and CDR2 is YSLEER. This CDR3 has 14 amino acids. The CDR3 coding sequence is TGCGCCAGCAGCCAAGATAAAACAGGGCCTGAAGCTTTCTTT. Encoded protein: CASSQDKTGPEAFF.

The V and J genes are TRBV7-6 and TRBJ1-3, with 11 positions matching TRBD1. V lost 4 bases, J lost 5 bases, and 4 bases stayed unmatched. Germline assignment: CDR1 SGHVS and CDR2 FNYEAQ. The CDR3 runs to 15 residues. The CDR3 reads CASSYGQGARNTIYF. CDR3 nucleotides: TGTGCCAGCAGCTACGGACAGGGGGCACGAAACACCATATATTTT.

This chain links TRBV6-5 with TRBJ2-7; no definite D call. The germline CDR1 and CDR2 sequences are MNHEY and SVGAGI. The CDR3 spans 14 residues. V gave up 2 bases and J gave up 1 base, with 9 bases separating them. CDR3 loop: CASSYNPFSYEQYF. The CDR3 bases are TGTGCCAGCAGTTACAATCCATTTTCCTACGAGCAGTACTTC.

This clone was counted a single time. The chain combines TRBV28 with TRBJ2-7; 7 bases agree with TRBD1. The V gene's germline CDR1 is MDHEN and CDR2 SYDVKM. With V trimmed by 7 bases and J by 2 bases, 8 bases remained unmatched. The CDR3 has 14 amino acids. CDR3 amino acids: CASKSGQATYEQYF. In DNA form, the CDR3 reads TGTGCCAGCAAATCCGGACAGGCTACCTACGAGCAGTACTTC.

There are a few counts of this clone. The V call is TRBV7-8, the J call TRBJ1-5; the D gene is possibly TRBD1 (5 bases). The germline V gene has CDR1 SGHVS and CDR2 FQNEAQ. The germline V and J ends were trimmed by 1 base and 4 bases, with 11 bases remaining between them. The CDR3 sequence is 15 residues long. The CDR3 coding sequence is TGTGCCAGCAGCTTAGTGGACGGGGGAAATCAGCCCCAGCATTTT. The encoded protein is CASSLVDGGNQPQHF.

A single count supports this clone. V and J are TRBV19 and TRBJ1-4, with D possibly TRBD1 on 5 matching bases. This CDR3 is 15 amino acids long. Per germline, CDR1 LNHDA and CDR2 SQIVND (reference sequence). V gave up 3 bases and J gave up 6 bases, with 14 bases separating them. As DNA, the CDR3 is TGTGCCAGTAGTATGGAGGGGCAGGAGTATGAAAAACTGTTTTTT. This codes for CASSMEGQEYEKLFF.

The genes are TRBV7-9 and TRBJ2-7, with TRBD2 matching 14 bases. CDR3 length equals 15 residues. The V gene end was trimmed by 5 bases and the J gene end by 3 bases; junction bases not matched to a gene: 3. The germline V gene has CDR1 SEHNR and CDR2 FQNEAQ (reference sequence). In DNA, the CDR3 is TGTGCCAGCAGCAGGACTAGCGGGAGGTTCTACGAGCAGTACTTC. This sequence encodes CASSRTSGRFYEQYF.

This sequence joins TRBV28 and TRBJ1-5; 9 positions match TRBD1. Germline trimming cut 2 bases from V and 6 bases from J; bases unmatched to any gene: 2. The CDR3 has 14 amino acids. Germline values: CDR1 MDHEN, CDR2 SYDVKM. The CDR3 here is CASSLGQGTQPQHF. The DNA for the CDR3 is TGTGCCAGCAGTTTAGGACAGGGGACTCAGCCCCAGCATTTT.

The chain couples TRBV5-1 to TRBJ1-1; TRBD1 agrees at 7 bases. J was trimmed by 3 bases and V by 5 bases; bases with no gene match: 7. Germline V CDR1 and CDR2: SGHRS, YFSETQ. The CDR3 is 14 residues long. CDR3 protein: CASRLGGSDTEAFF. The CDR3 DNA is TGCGCCAGCAGGTTAGGGGGCTCGGACACTGAAGCTTTCTTT.